These 3 T cell receptor beta chains were sequenced from one sample in a study of blood T cell repertoires in COVID-19. Only in-frame clones appear in the TCRdb table, and some are missing; sequencing was by immunoSEQ multiplex PCR. The sample shows more than 450,000 clones, roughly nine tenths of them seen only once. What was sequenced was PBMCs or T cells enriched from blood (not recorded which). The receptors derive from a woman under 30 who had recovered from COVID-19.

For this clone: A read error may produce the germline difference seen at one junction end. V gene TRBV7-7 combines with J gene TRBJ2-5; D possibly corresponds to TRBD1 (6 bases). CDR3 length equals 15 residues. Per germline, CDR1 SSHAT and CDR2 FNYEAQ (reference sequence). This CDR3 reads CASSLVEGHGETQYF. For the CDR3, the DNA is TGTGCTAGCAGCTTAGTTGAGGGACACGGAGAGACCCAGTACTTC. Full variable domain (missing parts from reference TRBV7-7 and TRBJ2-5): GAGVSQSPRYKVTKRGQDVTLRCDPISSHATLYWYQQALGQGPEFLTYFNYEAQPDKSGLPSDRFSAERPEGSISTLTIQRTEQRDSAMYRCASSLVEGHGETQYFGPGTRLLVL.

The rearrangement uses TRBV11-2 and TRBJ2-1; 9 bases line up with TRBD2. The CDR3 contains 14 residues. Unmatched junction bases numbered 5, after V lost 3 bases and J lost 8 bases. Germline loops: CDR1 SGHAT, CDR2 FQNNGV. The CDR3 here is CASSFGLATDEQFF. The CDR3 DNA follows: TGTGCCAGCAGCTTCGGACTAGCGACGGATGAGCAGTTCTTC.

The chain is built from TRBV2 and TRBJ2-2, with a tentative D call TRBD2 (5 bases). The length of the CDR3 is 16 residues. Germline V lookup: CDR1 SNHLY, CDR2 FYNNEI. Trimming removed 5 bases from V and 0 bases from J, with 13 bases in between. The CDR3 here is CASSMDSPANTGELFF. DNA for the CDR3: TGTGCCAGCAGTATGGACTCACCCGCGAACACCGGGGAGCTGTTTTTT.